Sequencing of this T cell receptor (beta chain) was carried out in a study of CD8 T cells in Susac syndrome. Germline CDR1 GTSNPN, CDR2 SVGIG (reference sequence). The CDR3 spans 13 residues. V was trimmed by 4 bases and J by 5 bases, leaving 14 bases between them. Sequencing of TCR beta covered CD8+ and CD4+ T cells obtained from blood. The TEMRA cells underwent FACS enrichment, while the CD8+ and CD4+ T cells underwent negative isolation. RNA, at 0.5 to 1 ug, was reverse transcribed with random hexamers. TCR beta CDR3 was amplified by immunoSEQ multiplex PCR. This amplification extended across 54 Vbeta and 13 Jbeta segments. A single record per CDR3 protein comes from TCRdb applying MiXCR to the immunoSEQ multiplex PCR reads. This sample has hundreds of thousands of distinct CDR3 sequences, with about 85% found just once.

This chain links TRBV30 with TRBJ1-1; D might be TRBD1 (6 bases). Sequences were obtained from CD8+ T cells from PBMCs. This receptor was taken from a human donor with multiple sclerosis. Here the CDR3 reads CAWIGGERTEAFF. Written as DNA, the CDR3 is TGTGCCTGGATAGGGGGAGAGAGAACTGAAGCTTTCTTT.